These 19 T cell receptor beta chains came from one sample sequenced in a study of T cells in localized non-small cell lung cancer. Assay: immunoSEQ multiplex PCR; the TCRdb copy retains only in-frame clones and omits some. The sample records about 52,000 clones, approximately 86% being singletons. Sequenced here: PBMCs, sampled before any cancer treatment. The source of these receptors is a female donor with stage II lung adenocarcinoma.

The gene calls are TRBV6-1 and TRBJ2-7, with D possibly matching TRBD2 (5 bases). Germline V gene data show CDR1 as MNHNS and CDR2 as SASEGT. The ends were cut back, 4 bases at V and 0 bases at J, with 10 bases in the middle. The CDR3 runs to 14 residues. The CDR3 reads CASSGRTDSYEQYF. The CDR3 bases are TGTGCCAGCAGTGGGAGGACGGACTCCTACGAGCAGTACTTC.

This chain joins TRBV10-2 and TRBJ2-5; no clear D gene. CDR3 length: 12 residues. From germline, CDR1 is WSHSY and CDR2 SAAADI. Trimming removed 0 bases from V and 5 bases from J, with 4 bases in between. The CDR3 DNA follows: TGCGCCAGCAGTGAGTCATTCGAGACCCAGTACTTC. It is translated as CASSESFETQYF.

Regarding this clone: At one boundary the junction diverges from the germline segment, which might be a read error. The chain employs TRBV10-3 and TRBJ2-5, with D possibly matching TRBD1 (5 bases). In germline, CDR1 is ENHRY, CDR2 SYGVKD. CDR3 length: 13 residues. The CDR3 loop is CAISDREGEIQYF. CDR3 bases: TGTGCCATCAGTGACAGGGAAGGCGAGATCCAGTACTTC.

The count of this clone is one. This rearrangement joins TRBV6-5 to TRBJ2-5, with 9 bases matching TRBD1. The germline gives CDR1 MNHEY, CDR2 SVGAGI. V shed 6 bases, J shed 4 bases, and the junction held 9 bases outside the gene matches. The CDR3 is made up of 15 amino acids. The CDR3 reads CASSQTGTGRETQYF. The CDR3 DNA is TGTGCCAGCAGCCAAACCGGGACAGGGAGAGAGACCCAGTACTTC.

V is TRBV5-4 and J is TRBJ1-2; maybe TRBD1 (6 bases). The CDR3 runs 12 residues. The germline gives CDR1 SGHNT, CDR2 YYREEE (reference sequence). The V gene lost 0 bases and the J gene lost 9 bases, with 9 bases spanning the gap. CDR3 bases: TGTGCCAGCAGCTTGGACAGGGAAAGCTACACCTTC. It is translated as CASSLDRESYTF. The full variable domain, its missing parts supplied by reference TRBV5-4 and TRBJ1-2, is ETGVTQSPTHLIKTRGQQVTLRCSSQSGHNTVSWYQQALGQGPQFIFQYYREEENGRGNFPPRFSGLQFPNYSSELNVNALELDDSALYLCASSLDRESYTFGSGTRLTVV.

J is TRBJ2-3 and V is TRBV14, with D maybe TRBD1 (5 bases). In germline, CDR1 is SGHDN, CDR2 FVKESK. The CDR3 extends over 15 amino acids. V gave up 2 bases and J gave up 1 base, with 10 bases separating them. The CDR3 bases are TGTGCCAGCAGCCAACTGGGGCAGGGCACAGATACGCAGTATTTT. Its translation is CASSQLGQGTDTQYF.

The J gene is TRBJ1-1, the V gene TRBV29-1, with D tentatively TRBD1 (5 bases). Trimming removed 0 bases from V and 6 bases from J, with 8 bases in between. The CDR3 length is 12 residues. Germline values: CDR1 SQVTM, CDR2 ANQGSEA. CDR3 residues: CSVEEGTPEAFF. The CDR3 DNA reads as TGCAGCGTTGAAGAGGGGACCCCTGAAGCTTTCTTT.

V is TRBV7-9 and J is TRBJ2-3; D remains ambiguous. V was trimmed by 2 bases and J by 0 bases, leaving 12 bases between them. This CDR3 has 16 residues. The germline V gene has CDR1 SEHNR and CDR2 FQNEAQ (reference sequence). CDR3 protein: CASSLSSLASTDTQYF. The CDR3 bases are TGTGCCAGCAGCTTAAGTTCCTTGGCGAGCACAGATACGCAGTATTTT. Filled out from reference TRBV7-9 and TRBJ2-3, the complete variable domain reads DTGVSQNPRHKITKRGQNVTFRCDPISEHNRLYWYRQTLGQGPEFLTYFQNEAQLEKSRLLSDRFSAERPKGSFSTLEIQRTEQGDSAMYLCASSLSSLASTDTQYFGPGTRLTVL.

This chain links TRBV27 with TRBJ2-7; D tentatively reads TRBD1 or TRBD2 (6 bases each). Trimming removed 5 bases from V and 3 bases from J, with 14 bases in between. Germline V lookup: CDR1 MNHEY, CDR2 SMNVEV (reference sequence). The CDR3 is 14 amino acids. The CDR3 loop reads CASSPMGGSYEQYF. The CDR3 region has the DNA TGTGCCAGCAGTCCAATGGGGGGCAGCTACGAGCAGTACTTC.

The genes are TRBV2 and TRBJ2-1; either TRBD1 or TRBD2 may fit D (6 bases each). Trimming left V 3 bases short and J 6 bases short, with 15 bases between. The germline V gene encodes CDR1 SNHLY and CDR2 FYNNEI. This CDR3 is 15 amino acids long. CDR3 nucleotide sequence: TGTGCCAGCAGTGAGGTCGGTCCGGGGGCCAATGAGCAGTTCTTC. Protein: CASSEVGPGANEQFF.

The gene calls are TRBV7-8 and TRBJ1-1; D gene uncertain. Trimming stripped 3 bases from V and 3 bases from J, with 11 bases between. CDR3 length equals 14 residues. Germline-derived CDR1 and CDR2 are SGHVS and FQNEAQ. The CDR3 here is CASSFVGRDTEAFF. CDR3 bases: TGTGCCAGCAGCTTCGTGGGAAGGGACACTGAAGCTTTCTTT. The full variable domain, completed using reference TRBV7-8 and TRBJ1-1, is GAGVSQSPRYKVAKRGQDVALRCDPISGHVSLFWYQQALGQGPEFLTYFQNEAQLDKSGLPSDRFFAERPEGSVSTLKIQRTQQEDSAVYLCASSFVGRDTEAFFGQGTRLTVV.

The chain has TRBV5-1 and TRBJ1-1; D uncertain. Trimming left V 1 base short and J 1 base short, with 8 bases between. The CDR3 has 14 amino acids. CDR1 SGHRS and CDR2 YFSETQ come from the germline V gene. The CDR3 protein is CASSLLVANTEAFF. In DNA, the CDR3 is TGCGCCAGCAGCTTGTTGGTGGCGAACACTGAAGCTTTCTTT.

V is TRBV4-1 and J is TRBJ2-4; 15 positions match TRBD2. The germline V gene encodes CDR1 MGHRA and CDR2 YSYEKL. V lost 0 bases, J lost 0 bases, and 6 bases stayed unmatched. The CDR3 is 20 residues long. The CDR3 nucleotides read TGCGCCAGCAGCCAAGATTTGGGACTAGCGGGGGGTCGAGCCAAAAACATTCAGTACTTC. This sequence encodes CASSQDLGLAGGRAKNIQYF.

V usage is TRBV2 and J usage is TRBJ2-2; D possibly corresponds to TRBD2 (5 bases). Germline CDR1 is SNHLY and CDR2 is FYNNEI. This CDR3 has 16 amino acids. V shed 5 bases and J shed 4 bases, with 17 bases lying between them. The CDR3 DNA follows: TGTGCCAGCAGTCCCCTTCTAGCAGAACTCACCGGGGAGCTGTTTTTT. Residues: CASSPLLAELTGELFF.

The table lists this clone with a few counts. The chain recombines TRBV10-1 with TRBJ1-6, with 8 bases fitting TRBD1. V shed 7 bases, J shed 8 bases, and the junction held 7 bases outside the gene matches. This CDR3 has 14 amino acids. Germline V gene lookup returns CDR1 WNHNN and CDR2 SYGVQD (reference sequence). CDR3 residues: CASTQGAGDSPLHF. CDR3 sequence (DNA): TGCGCCAGCACTCAGGGGGCCGGTGATTCACCCCTCCACTTT.

This chain connects TRBV7-9 to TRBJ2-7; TRBD1 is a possible D gene (8 bases). Germline V gene sequence: CDR1 SEHNR, CDR2 FQNEAQ (reference sequence). The CDR3 loop spans 14 amino acids. Trimming removed 5 bases from V and 2 bases from J, with 13 bases in between. The CDR3 DNA is TGTGCCAGCAGCACAACAGGGGGGGCCTACGAGCAGTACTTC. It specifies CASSTTGGAYEQYF. The full variable domain, completed using reference TRBV7-9 and TRBJ2-7, is DTGVSQNPRHKITKRGQNVTFRCDPISEHNRLYWYRQTLGQGPEFLTYFQNEAQLEKSRLLSDRFSAERPKGSFSTLEIQRTEQGDSAMYLCASSTTGGAYEQYFGPGTRLTVT.

This chain links TRBV25-1 with TRBJ1-2, with D hard to call. Deletions cut 1 base from V and 5 bases from J, with 11 bases between. The CDR3 is 14 amino acids. CDR1 and CDR2 from the germline V gene are MGHDK and SYGVNS. CDR3 bases: TGTGCCAGCAGTGAATTTGGAGGGATTTATGGCTACACCTTC. Protein product: CASSEFGGIYGYTF.

This chain uses TRBV13 with TRBJ2-5, with D tentatively TRBD1 (7 bases). Germline values: CDR1 PRHDT, CDR2 FYEKMQ (reference sequence). This CDR3 is built from 15 residues. Trimming took off 0 bases at V and 5 bases at J, with 13 bases between the two ends. The CDR3 DNA reads as TGTGCCAGCAGCTTAGGGACAGGGAGGATGGAGACCCAGTACTTC. Encoded protein: CASSLGTGRMETQYF. The whole variable domain, filled in from reference TRBV13 and TRBJ2-5, reads AAGVIQSPRHLIKEKRETATLKCYPIPRHDTVYWYQQGPGQDPQFLISFYEKMQSDKGSIPDRFSAQQFSDYHSELNMSSLELGDSALYFCASSLGTGRMETQYFGPGTRLLVL.

V gene TRBV11-2 combines with J gene TRBJ2-5; possibly TRBD1 or TRBD2 for D (5 bases each). CDR1 and CDR2 (germline): SGHAT, FQNNGV. The CDR3 extends over 15 amino acids. The V end lost 6 bases, the J end lost 5 bases, and 19 bases lay between the germline ends. CDR3 nucleotide sequence: TGTGCCAGCAGTCCTGGGGGACCCGGGCAGGAGACCCAGTACTTC. Protein: CASSPGGPGQETQYF.